This TCR beta chain was identified in a study of T cells after yellow fever vaccination. This clonotype occurred a few times. TCRdb called the 5' RACE reads again in MiXCR, with one record for every CDR3 protein. The data contain about 240,000 distinct CDR3 sequences, less than 9% of them singletons. V was cut by 4 bases and J by 5 bases, with 14 bases left in between. This CDR3 region has 14 residues. Looked up from germline, CDR1 is MNHEY and CDR2 is SVGAGI. The gene calls are TRBV6-5 and TRBJ1-2; maybe TRBD1 (5 bases). The sample consisted of CD4+ T cells sorted from PBMCs, taken 15 days after the yellow fever booster vaccination. This sequence originates from a man aged 30-40 years who received the YFV17D yellow fever vaccine. The CDR3 spells CASSSLTGHYGYTF. The CDR3 bases are TGTGCCAGCAGTTCTCTAACAGGACATTATGGCTACACCTTC.